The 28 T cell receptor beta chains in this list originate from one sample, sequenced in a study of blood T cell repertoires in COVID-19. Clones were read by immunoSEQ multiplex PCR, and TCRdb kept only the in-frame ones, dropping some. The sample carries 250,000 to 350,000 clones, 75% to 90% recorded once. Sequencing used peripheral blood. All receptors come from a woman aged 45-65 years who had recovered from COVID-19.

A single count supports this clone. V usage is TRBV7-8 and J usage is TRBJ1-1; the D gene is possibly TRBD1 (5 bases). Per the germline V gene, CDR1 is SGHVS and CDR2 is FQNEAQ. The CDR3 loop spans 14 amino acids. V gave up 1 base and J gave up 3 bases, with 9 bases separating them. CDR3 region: CASSLGRGDTEAFF. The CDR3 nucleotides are TGTGCCAGCAGCTTAGGCCGGGGGGACACTGAAGCTTTCTTT. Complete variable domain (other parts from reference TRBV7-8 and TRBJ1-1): GAGVSQSPRYKVAKRGQDVALRCDPISGHVSLFWYQQALGQGPEFLTYFQNEAQLDKSGLPSDRFFAERPEGSVSTLKIQRTQQEDSAVYLCASSLGRGDTEAFFGQGTRLTVV.

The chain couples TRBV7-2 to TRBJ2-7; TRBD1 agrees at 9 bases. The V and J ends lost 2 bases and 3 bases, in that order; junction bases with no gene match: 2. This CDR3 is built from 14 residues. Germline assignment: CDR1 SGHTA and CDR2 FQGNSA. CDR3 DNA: TGTGCCAGCAGCTTATCGACAGGGGGCTACGAGCAGTACTTC. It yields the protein CASSLSTGGYEQYF.

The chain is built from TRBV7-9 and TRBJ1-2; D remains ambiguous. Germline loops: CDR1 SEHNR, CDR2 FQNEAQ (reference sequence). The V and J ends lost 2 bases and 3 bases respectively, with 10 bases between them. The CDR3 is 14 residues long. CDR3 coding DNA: TGTGCCAGCAGCTTAATGTCCGCGCACTATGGCTACACCTTC. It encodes CASSLMSAHYGYTF. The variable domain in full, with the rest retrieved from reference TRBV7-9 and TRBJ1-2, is DTGVSQNPRHKITKRGQNVTFRCDPISEHNRLYWYRQTLGQGPEFLTYFQNEAQLEKSRLLSDRFSAERPKGSFSTLEIQRTEQGDSAMYLCASSLMSAHYGYTFGSGTRLTVV.

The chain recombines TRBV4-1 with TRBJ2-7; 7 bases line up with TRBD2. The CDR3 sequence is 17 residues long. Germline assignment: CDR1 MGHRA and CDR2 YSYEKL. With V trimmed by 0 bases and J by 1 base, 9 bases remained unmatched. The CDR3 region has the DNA TGCGCCAGCAGCCAAGAGGGGGGAGGGAGTTGGTCCTACGAGCAGTACTTC. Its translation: CASSQEGGGSWSYEQYF.

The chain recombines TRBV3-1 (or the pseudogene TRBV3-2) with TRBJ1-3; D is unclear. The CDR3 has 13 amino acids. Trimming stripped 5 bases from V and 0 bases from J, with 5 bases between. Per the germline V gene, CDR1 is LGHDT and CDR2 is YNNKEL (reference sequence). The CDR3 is CASSFYSGNTIYF. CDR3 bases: TGTGCCAGCAGCTTTTACTCTGGAAACACCATATATTTT.

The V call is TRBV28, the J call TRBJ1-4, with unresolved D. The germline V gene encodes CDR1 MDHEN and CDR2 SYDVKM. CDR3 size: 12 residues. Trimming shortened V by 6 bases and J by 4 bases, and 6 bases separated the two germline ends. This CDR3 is CASRRGNEKLFF. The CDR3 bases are TGTGCCAGCAGACGGGGTAATGAAAAACTGTTTTTT.

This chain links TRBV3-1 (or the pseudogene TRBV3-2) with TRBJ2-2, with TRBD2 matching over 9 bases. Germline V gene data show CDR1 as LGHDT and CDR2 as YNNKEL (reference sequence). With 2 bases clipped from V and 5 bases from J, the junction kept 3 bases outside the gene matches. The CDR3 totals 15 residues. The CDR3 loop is CASSQYTSGTGELFF. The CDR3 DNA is TGTGCCAGCAGCCAATACACTAGCGGGACCGGGGAGCTGTTTTTT.

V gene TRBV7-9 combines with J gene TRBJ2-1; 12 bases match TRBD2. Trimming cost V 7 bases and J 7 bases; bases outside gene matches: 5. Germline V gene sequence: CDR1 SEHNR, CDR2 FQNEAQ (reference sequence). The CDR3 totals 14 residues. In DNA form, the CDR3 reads TGTGCCAGCAATCTAGCGGGGGGGTTTAATGAGCAGTTCTTC. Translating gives CASNLAGGFNEQFF.

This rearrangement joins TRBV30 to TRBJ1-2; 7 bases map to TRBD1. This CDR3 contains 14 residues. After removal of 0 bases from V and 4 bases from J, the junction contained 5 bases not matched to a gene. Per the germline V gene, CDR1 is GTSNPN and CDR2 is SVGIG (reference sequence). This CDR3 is CAWSVPAGGYGYTF. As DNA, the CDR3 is TGTGCCTGGAGTGTACCCGCAGGGGGCTATGGCTACACCTTC.

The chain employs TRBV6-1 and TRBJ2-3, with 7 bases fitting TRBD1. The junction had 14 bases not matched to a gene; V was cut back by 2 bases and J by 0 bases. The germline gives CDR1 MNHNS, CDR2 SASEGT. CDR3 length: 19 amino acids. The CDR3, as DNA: TGTGCCAGCAGTGAAAGGGACAGCCGACTGAGAGTTAGCACAGATACGCAGTATTTT. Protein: CASSERDSRLRVSTDTQYF.

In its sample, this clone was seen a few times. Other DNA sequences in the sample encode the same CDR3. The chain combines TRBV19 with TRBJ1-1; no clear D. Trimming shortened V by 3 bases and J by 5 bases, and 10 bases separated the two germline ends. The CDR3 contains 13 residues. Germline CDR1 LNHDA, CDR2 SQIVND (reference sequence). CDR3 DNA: TGTGCCAGTAGTATTAAAATCGGGACTGAAGCTTTCTTT. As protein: CASSIKIGTEAFF. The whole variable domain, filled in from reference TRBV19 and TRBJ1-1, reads DGGITQSPKYLFRKEGQNVTLSCEQNLNHDAMYWYRQDPGQGLRLIYYSQIVNDFQKGDIAEGYSVSREKKESFPLTVTSAQKNPTAFYLCASSIKIGTEAFFGQGTRLTVV.

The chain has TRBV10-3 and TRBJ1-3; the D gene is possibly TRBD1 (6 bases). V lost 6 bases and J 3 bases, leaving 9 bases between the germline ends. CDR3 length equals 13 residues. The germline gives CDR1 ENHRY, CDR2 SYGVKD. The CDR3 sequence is CAISRQVGNTIYF. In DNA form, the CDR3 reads TGTGCCATCAGCCGACAGGTTGGAAACACCATATATTTT.

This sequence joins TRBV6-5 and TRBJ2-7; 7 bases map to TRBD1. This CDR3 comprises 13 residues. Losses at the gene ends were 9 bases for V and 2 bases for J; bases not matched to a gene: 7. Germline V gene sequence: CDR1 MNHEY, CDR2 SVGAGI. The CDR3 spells CASHRTGTYEQYF. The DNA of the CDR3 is TGTGCCAGTCACCGGACAGGCACCTACGAGCAGTACTTC.

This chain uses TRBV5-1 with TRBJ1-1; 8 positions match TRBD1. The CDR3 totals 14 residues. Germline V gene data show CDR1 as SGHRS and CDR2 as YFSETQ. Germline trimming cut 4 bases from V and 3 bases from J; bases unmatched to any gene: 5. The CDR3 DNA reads TGCGCCAGCAGCGTCCAGGGGGCTCACACTGAAGCTTTCTTT. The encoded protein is CASSVQGAHTEAFF.

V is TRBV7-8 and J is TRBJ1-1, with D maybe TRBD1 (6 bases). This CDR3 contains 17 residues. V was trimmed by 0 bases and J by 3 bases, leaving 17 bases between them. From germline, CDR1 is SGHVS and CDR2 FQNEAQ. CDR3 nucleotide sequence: TGTGCCAGCAGCTTAGCGCGATTCAGGGGTAGGGACACTGAAGCTTTCTTT. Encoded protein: CASSLARFRGRDTEAFF. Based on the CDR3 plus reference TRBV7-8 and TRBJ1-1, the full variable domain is GAGVSQSPRYKVAKRGQDVALRCDPISGHVSLFWYQQALGQGPEFLTYFQNEAQLDKSGLPSDRFFAERPEGSVSTLKIQRTQQEDSAVYLCASSLARFRGRDTEAFFGQGTRLTVV.

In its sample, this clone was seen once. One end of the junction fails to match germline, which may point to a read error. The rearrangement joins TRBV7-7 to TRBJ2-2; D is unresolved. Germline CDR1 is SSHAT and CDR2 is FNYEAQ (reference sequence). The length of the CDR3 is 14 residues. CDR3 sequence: CASSKSQDTGELFF. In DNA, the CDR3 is TGTGCTAGCAGCAAGAGCCAGGACACCGGGGAGCTGTTTTTT. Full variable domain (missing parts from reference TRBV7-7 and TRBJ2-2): GAGVSQSPRYKVTKRGQDVTLRCDPISSHATLYWYQQALGQGPEFLTYFNYEAQPDKSGLPSDRFSAERPEGSISTLTIQRTEQRDSAMYRCASSKSQDTGELFFGEGSRLTVL.

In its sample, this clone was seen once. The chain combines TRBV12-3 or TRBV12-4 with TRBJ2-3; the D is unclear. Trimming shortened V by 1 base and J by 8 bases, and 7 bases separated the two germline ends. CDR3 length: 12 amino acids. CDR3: CASSLGRPTQYF. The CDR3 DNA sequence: TGTGCCAGCAGTTTAGGCAGGCCTACGCAGTATTTT.

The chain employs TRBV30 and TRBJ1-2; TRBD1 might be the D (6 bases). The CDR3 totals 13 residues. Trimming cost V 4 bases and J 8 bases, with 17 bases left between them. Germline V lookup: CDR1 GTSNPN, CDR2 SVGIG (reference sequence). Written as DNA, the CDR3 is TGTGCCTGGACAGGGGCCCCCTCGCTCGGCTACACCTTC. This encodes CAWTGAPSLGYTF.

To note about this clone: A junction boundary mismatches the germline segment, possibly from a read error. The CDR3 bases are TGCAGCATTGAAGATTGGGCCTATGGCTACACCTTC. It encodes CSIEDWAYGYTF. The chain carries TRBV29-1 and TRBJ1-2; no clear D. The CDR3 has 12 amino acids. The germline CDR1 and CDR2 sequences are SQVTM and ANQGSEA.

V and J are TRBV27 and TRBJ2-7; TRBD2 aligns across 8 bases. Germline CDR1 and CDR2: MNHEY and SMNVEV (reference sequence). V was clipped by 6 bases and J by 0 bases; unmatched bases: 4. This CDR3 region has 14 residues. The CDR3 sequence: CASRLAVYSYEQYF. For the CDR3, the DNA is TGTGCCAGCAGACTAGCGGTATACTCCTACGAGCAGTACTTC.

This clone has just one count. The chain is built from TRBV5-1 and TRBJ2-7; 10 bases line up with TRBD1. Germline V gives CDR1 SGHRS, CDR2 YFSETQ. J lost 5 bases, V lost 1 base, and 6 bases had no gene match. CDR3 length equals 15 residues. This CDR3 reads CASSLTGTGDHEQYF. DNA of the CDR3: TGCGCCAGCAGCTTGACCGGGACAGGGGACCACGAGCAGTACTTC.

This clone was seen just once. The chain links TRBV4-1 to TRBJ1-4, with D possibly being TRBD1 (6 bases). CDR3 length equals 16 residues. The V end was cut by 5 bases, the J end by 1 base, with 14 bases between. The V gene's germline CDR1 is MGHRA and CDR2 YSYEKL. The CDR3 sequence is CASSANDRRTNEKLFF. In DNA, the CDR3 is TGCGCCAGCAGCGCAAATGACAGGAGAACTAATGAAAAACTGTTTTTT.

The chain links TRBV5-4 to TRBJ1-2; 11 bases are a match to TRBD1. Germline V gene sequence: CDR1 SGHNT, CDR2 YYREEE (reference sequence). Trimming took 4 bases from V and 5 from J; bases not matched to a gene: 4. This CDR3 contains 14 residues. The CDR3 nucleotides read TGTGCCAGCAGCGCGGACAGGGGGCCTTATGGCTACACCTTC. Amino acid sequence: CASSADRGPYGYTF.

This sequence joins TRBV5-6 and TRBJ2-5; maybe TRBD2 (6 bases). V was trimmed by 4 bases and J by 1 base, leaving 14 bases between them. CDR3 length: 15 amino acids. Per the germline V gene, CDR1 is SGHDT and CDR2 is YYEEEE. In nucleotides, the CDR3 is TGTGCCAGCAGCCTCATGGGGAGGCCCCAAGAGACCCAGTACTTC. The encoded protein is CASSLMGRPQETQYF. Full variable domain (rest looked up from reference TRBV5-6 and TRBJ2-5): DAGVTQSPTHLIKTRGQQVTLRCSPKSGHDTVSWYQQALGQGPQFIFQYYEEEERQRGNFPDRFSGHQFPNYSSELNVNALLLGDSALYLCASSLMGRPQETQYFGPGTRLLVL.

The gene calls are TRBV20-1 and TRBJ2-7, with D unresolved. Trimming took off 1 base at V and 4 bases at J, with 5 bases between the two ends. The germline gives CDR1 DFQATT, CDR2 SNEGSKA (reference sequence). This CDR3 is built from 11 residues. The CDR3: CSARALYEQYF. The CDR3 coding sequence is TGCAGTGCTAGAGCACTTTACGAGCAGTACTTC.

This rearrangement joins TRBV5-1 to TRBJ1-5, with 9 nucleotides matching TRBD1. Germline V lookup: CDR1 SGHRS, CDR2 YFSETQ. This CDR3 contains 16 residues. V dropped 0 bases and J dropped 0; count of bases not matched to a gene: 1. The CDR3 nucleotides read TGCGCCAGCAGCTTGGGGGACAGGGATAGCAATCAGCCCCAGCATTTT. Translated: CASSLGDRDSNQPQHF.

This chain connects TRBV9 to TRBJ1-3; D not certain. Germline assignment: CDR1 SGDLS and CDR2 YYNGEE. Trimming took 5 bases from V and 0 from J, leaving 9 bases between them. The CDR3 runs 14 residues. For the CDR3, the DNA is TGTGCCAGCAGAGGAACAGACTCTGGAAACACCATATATTTT. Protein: CASRGTDSGNTIYF. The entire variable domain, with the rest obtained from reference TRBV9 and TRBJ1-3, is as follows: DSGVTQTPKHLITATGQRVTLRCSPRSGDLSVYWYQQSLDQGLQFLIQYYNGEERAKGNILERFSAQQFPDLHSELNLSSLELGDSALYFCASRGTDSGNTIYFGEGSWLTVV.

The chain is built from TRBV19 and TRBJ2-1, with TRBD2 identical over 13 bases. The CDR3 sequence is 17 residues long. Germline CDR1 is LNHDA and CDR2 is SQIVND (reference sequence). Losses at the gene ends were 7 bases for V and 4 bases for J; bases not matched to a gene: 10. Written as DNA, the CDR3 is TGTGCCAGTACTGAATTCGGACTAGCGGGAGAATACAATGAGCAGTTCTTC. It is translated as CASTEFGLAGEYNEQFF.